What follows are 13 T cell receptor beta chains derived from one specimen sequenced in a study of cytomegalovirus exposure and HLA in healthy donors (dated by TCRdb to 2016 to 2017). The library came from the immunoSEQ multiplex PCR assay. For the multiplex PCR, a mixture combining 60 forward primers for TCR Vbeta segments and 13 reverse primers for TCR Jbeta segments was used. TCRdb carries this immuneACCESS record with in-frame sequences only. Its versions omit some clonotypes, under half of them owing to an unresolved V gene in the studies checked, with the rest unexplained. The table for this sample lists approximately 160,000 clones; roughly four fifths of them were counted only once. The leading ten clones occupy around 6.1% of the sample. The specimen sequenced was PBMCs. The source of these receptors is a man between 25 and 39 years old in good health and CMV-seropositive.

V is TRBV5-6 and J is TRBJ2-7; D possibly corresponds to TRBD2 (6 bases). This CDR3 contains 14 residues. CDR1 is SGHDT, CDR2 YYEEEE, per germline. V lost 3 bases to trimming and J lost 1 base, with 11 bases between them. CDR3 residues: CASSSGVGSYEQYF. In nucleotides, the CDR3 is TGTGCCAGCAGCTCGGGGGTAGGTTCCTACGAGCAGTACTTC.

The chain employs TRBV11-2 and TRBJ1-2, with 9 nucleotides matching TRBD1. The CDR3 extends over 13 amino acids. The J segment lost 6 bases and the V segment lost 5 bases, leaving 4 bases of the junction unmatched. Per the germline V gene, CDR1 is SGHAT and CDR2 is FQNNGV. CDR3 nucleotide sequence: TGTGCCAGCAGCCCGCGGACAGGGGATGGCTACACCTTC. Translated, it gives CASSPRTGDGYTF.

The chain couples TRBV5-6 to TRBJ2-7, with a tentative D call TRBD2 (6 bases). Germline V gene lookup returns CDR1 SGHDT and CDR2 YYEEEE. V lost 0 bases and J 3 bases, leaving 13 bases between the germline ends. There are 15 residues in the CDR3. DNA for the CDR3: TGTGCCAGCAGCTTGGGAGGTGGAGGGAGCTACGAGCAGTACTTC. It specifies CASSLGGGGSYEQYF.

The chain's CDR3 is CASRRTGTSYEQYF. The CDR3 DNA reads TGTGCCAGCAGACGGACAGGGACCTCCTACGAGCAGTACTTC. This rearrangement joins TRBV6-5 to TRBJ2-7; 8 nucleotides match TRBD1. There are 14 residues in the CDR3. The junction had 4 bases not matched to a gene; V was cut back by 6 bases and J by 0 bases. Germline V gene lookup returns CDR1 MNHEY and CDR2 SVGAGI.

This CDR3 reads CASSQGGGSQETQYF. In nucleotides, the CDR3 is TGCGCCAGCAGCCAAGGCGGGGGCAGCCAAGAGACCCAGTACTTC. The gene calls are TRBV4-3 and TRBJ2-5, with a possible D match to TRBD2 (7 bases). The length of the CDR3 is 15 residues. V lost 1 base and J 1 base, leaving 10 bases between the germline ends. Germline-derived CDR1 and CDR2 are LGHNA and YSLEER.

This chain uses TRBV5-5 with TRBJ1-4; no firm D call. Trimming removed 4 bases from V and 4 bases from J, with 5 bases in between. In germline, CDR1 is SGHKS, CDR2 YYEKEE (reference sequence). This CDR3 comprises 12 residues. CDR3 protein: CASSEINEKLFF. CDR3 coding DNA: TGTGCCAGCAGCGAGATTAATGAAAAACTGTTTTTT.

The rearrangement links TRBV7-2 to TRBJ2-7; 7 bases align to TRBD2. This CDR3 spans 14 amino acids. Looked up from germline, CDR1 is SGHTA and CDR2 is FQGNSA. The trim removed 5 bases at V and 4 bases at J, leaving 8 bases unmatched. The CDR3 here is CASSGRGGTYEQYF. The CDR3 bases are TGTGCCAGCAGCGGGCGGGGAGGGACTTACGAGCAGTACTTC. Drawing the rest from reference TRBV7-2 and TRBJ2-7, the complete variable domain is GAGVSQSPSNKVTEKGKDVELRCDPISGHTALYWYRQSLGQGLEFLIYFQGNSAPDKSGLPSDRFSAERTGGSVSTLTIQRTQQEDSAVYLCASSGRGGTYEQYFGPGTRLTVT.

The J gene is TRBJ1-1, the V gene TRBV25-1; D is perhaps TRBD1 (6 bases). Trimming left V 10 bases short and J 3 bases short, with 15 bases between. The CDR3 consists of 13 residues. The germline gives CDR1 MGHDK, CDR2 SYGVNS. Here the CDR3 reads CAKTQGGDTEAFF. Written as DNA, the CDR3 is TGTGCCAAGACCCAAGGGGGGGACACTGAAGCTTTCTTT.

The V and J genes are TRBV28 and TRBJ1-1; D is unclear. Germline lookup yields CDR1 MDHEN and CDR2 SYDVKM. The CDR3 length is 15 residues. Trimming cost V 3 bases and J 1 base, with 12 bases left between them. The CDR3 DNA is TGTGCCAGCAGTTTGGCGGTCGGTTGGAACACTGAAGCTTTCTTT. Translation: CASSLAVGWNTEAFF. Full variable domain (missing parts from reference TRBV28 and TRBJ1-1): DVKVTQSSRYLVKRTGEKVFLECVQDMDHENMFWYRQDPGLGLRLIYFSYDVKMKEKGDIPEGYSVSREKKERFSLILESASTNQTSMYLCASSLAVGWNTEAFFGQGTRLTVV.

The chain recombines TRBV11-2 with TRBJ1-3; perhaps TRBD1 as D (5 bases). This CDR3 has 15 residues. Trimming stripped 4 bases from V and 1 base from J, with 11 bases between. Looked up from germline, CDR1 is SGHAT and CDR2 is FQNNGV. DNA for the CDR3: TGTGCCAGCAGCTCGATAACAGGATCTGGAAACACCATATATTTT. It specifies CASSSITGSGNTIYF.

The chain recombines TRBV5-1 with TRBJ2-3; possibly TRBD1 for D (6 bases). The V end was cut by 1 base, the J end by 4 bases, with 10 bases between. The CDR3 is made up of 14 amino acids. Germline V lookup: CDR1 SGHRS, CDR2 YFSETQ. As DNA, the CDR3 is TGCGCCAGCAGCTTGACAGGGACCCCAGATACGCAGTATTTT. It is translated as CASSLTGTPDTQYF. The complete variable domain, with remaining parts taken from reference TRBV5-1 and TRBJ2-3, reads KAGVTQTPRYLIKTRGQQVTLSCSPISGHRSVSWYQQTPGQGLQFLFEYFSETQRNKGNFPGRFSGRQFSNSRSEMNVSTLELGDSALYLCASSLTGTPDTQYFGPGTRLTVL.

The chain is built from TRBV27 and TRBJ2-2; a possible D gene is TRBD2 (6 bases). Per the germline V gene, CDR1 is MNHEY and CDR2 is SMNVEV (reference sequence). V was shortened by 8 bases and J by 11 bases, with 24 bases between the two germline ends. This CDR3 is 15 amino acids long. CDR3 in amino acids: CASPPRDRRSGELFF. The CDR3 nucleotides are TGTGCCAGCCCCCCGCGGGATAGGCGGAGTGGAGAGCTGTTTTTT.

The chain is built from TRBV27 and TRBJ1-4; a possible D gene is TRBD1 (6 bases). The CDR3 length is 14 residues. CDR1 is MNHEY, CDR2 SMNVEV, per germline (reference sequence). The germline V and J ends were trimmed by 5 bases and 8 bases, with 15 bases remaining between them. The CDR3 sequence: CASSPRGLTEKLFF. In nucleotides, the CDR3 is TGTGCCAGCAGTCCCAGGGGCCTTACAGAAAAACTGTTTTTT. Looking up the rest from reference TRBV27 and TRBJ1-4 gives the full variable domain: EAQVTQNPRYLITVTGKKLTVTCSQNMNHEYMSWYRQDPGLGLRQIYYSMNVEVTDKGDVPEGYKVSRKEKRNFPLILESPSPNQTSLYFCASSPRGLTEKLFFGSGTQLSVL.